The clone carrying this TCR beta chain has only one observation. Germline CDR1 MNHEY, CDR2 SVGEGT. CDR3 size: 13 residues. The V gene end was trimmed by 1 base and the J gene end by 12 bases; junction bases not matched to a gene: 8. The data derive from a study of blood T cell repertoires in COVID-19. Study-wide context: From T cells, B-cell-depleted T cells, or PBMCs came the material, which was cDNA or gDNA.

Clones were sequenced by immunoSEQ multiplex PCR, and TCRdb holds only the in-frame ones, with some missing. The table records about 64,000 clones, roughly four fifths of them present only once. This TCR derives from a human donor in a cohort sampled during active COVID-19. The chain couples TRBV6-2 or TRBV6-3 to TRBJ2-7, with 8 bases that match TRBD2. Input material: peripheral blood. CDR3 bases: TGTGCCAGCAGTTACTTAATTAGCGGGGCTACGTACTTC. Its translation: CASSYLISGATYF.